These 18 T cell receptor beta chains were all obtained from the same sample, sequenced in a study of cytomegalovirus exposure and HLA in healthy donors. TCRdb's copy holds only in-frame clones and misses some; the assay was immunoSEQ multiplex PCR. The table has 90,000 to 130,000 clones, around 82% seen once; the top ten hold 3%. Material: PBMCs. These receptors came from a woman aged 18-29 years in good health and CMV-seronegative.

This rearrangement joins TRBV6-1 to TRBJ1-1, with TRBD1 matching over 7 bases. Germline V gene lookup returns CDR1 MNHNS and CDR2 SASEGT. The CDR3 is 15 amino acids. V gave up 0 bases and J gave up 4 bases; unmatched junction bases: 5. The CDR3 reads CASSEADRAATEAFF. CDR3 nucleotides: TGTGCCAGCAGTGAAGCCGACAGGGCGGCCACTGAAGCTTTCTTT.

CDR3 sequence reads: CASSLDGDSTYEQYF. In DNA, the CDR3 is TGTGCCAGCAGCTTAGACGGGGACAGTACCTACGAGCAGTACTTC. This chain connects TRBV7-6 to TRBJ2-7; TRBD1 aligns across 7 bases. The CDR3 length is 15 residues. After removal of 1 base from V and 2 bases from J, the junction contained 5 bases not matched to a gene. In germline, CDR1 is SGHVS, CDR2 FNYEAQ.

The CDR3 DNA reads TGTGCCAGCAGCCCGGCTAGCGGAAACTACGAGCAGTACTTC. Translated: CASSPASGNYEQYF. The V and J genes are TRBV7-2 and TRBJ2-7; TRBD2 matches 7 bases. This CDR3 has 14 residues. Trimming took 5 bases from V and 3 from J; bases not matched to a gene: 7. Per germline, CDR1 SGHTA and CDR2 FQGNSA. The variable domain in full, with the rest retrieved from reference TRBV7-2 and TRBJ2-7, is GAGVSQSPSNKVTEKGKDVELRCDPISGHTALYWYRQSLGQGLEFLIYFQGNSAPDKSGLPSDRFSAERTGGSVSTLTIQRTQQEDSAVYLCASSPASGNYEQYFGPGTRLTVT.

The chain couples TRBV5-1 to TRBJ2-3, with 7 bases matching TRBD2. The germline CDR1 and CDR2 sequences are SGHRS and YFSETQ. V lost 0 bases, J lost 6 bases, and 1 base stayed unmatched. The CDR3 runs to 13 residues. The CDR3 DNA sequence: TGCGCCAGCAGCTTGGAAGCGGGGGATACGCAGTATTTT. Amino acid sequence: CASSLEAGDTQYF.

This chain connects TRBV19 to TRBJ1-1; 8 bases line up with TRBD1. The V segment lost 4 bases and the J segment 6 bases; nucleotides outside the gene matches: 10. Germline CDR1 and CDR2: LNHDA and SQIVND (reference sequence). CDR3 length: 15 residues. The CDR3 loop reads CASSTAGGVYSEAFF. The CDR3 DNA reads as TGTGCCAGTAGTACCGCAGGGGGCGTATATTCTGAAGCTTTCTTT. The entire variable domain, with the rest obtained from reference TRBV19 and TRBJ1-1, is as follows: DGGITQSPKYLFRKEGQNVTLSCEQNLNHDAMYWYRQDPGQGLRLIYYSQIVNDFQKGDIAEGYSVSREKKESFPLTVTSAQKNPTAFYLCASSTAGGVYSEAFFGQGTRLTVV.

CDR3 DNA sequence: TGTGCCAGCAGTTACCAGGTAGACACTGAAGCTTTCTTT. Its translation: CASSYQVDTEAFF. J is TRBJ1-1 and V is TRBV6-5; D gene unclear. Per the germline V gene, CDR1 is MNHEY and CDR2 is SVGAGI. CDR3 size: 13 residues. Between the trimmed V and J ends, which lost 2 bases and 3 bases, there was a span of 7 bases.

CDR3 DNA sequence: TGTGCCAGTAACCCGACAGGGGCTAATTCACCCCTCCACTTT. Amino acids: CASNPTGANSPLHF. The chain couples TRBV19 to TRBJ1-6, with TRBD1 matching 8 bases. V lost 7 bases and J lost 6; bases outside the gene matches: 5. The germline gives CDR1 LNHDA, CDR2 SQIVND (reference sequence). The CDR3 consists of 14 residues.

CDR3 nucleotide sequence: TGTGCCAGCTCCCCCGACAGTATCTCTGGAAACACCATATATTTT. This encodes CASSPDSISGNTIYF. The chain combines TRBV18 with TRBJ1-3, with D possibly TRBD1 on 5 matching bases. CDR1 is KGHSH and CDR2 is LQKENI in the germline V gene. The CDR3 sequence is 15 residues long. V was clipped by 6 bases and J by 0 bases, with 12 bases between them.

As concerns this clone: A read error may be the cause here, since a much bigger clone is one base away. The chain carries TRBV2 and TRBJ1-2; unclear D gene. There are 13 residues in the CDR3. Germline CDR1 and CDR2: SNHLY and FYNNEI. The ends were cut back, 3 bases at V and 2 bases at J, with 7 bases in the middle. CDR3 protein: CASSDQANYGYTF. CDR3 nucleotides: TGTGCCAGCAGTGATCAGGCGAACTATGGCTACACCTTC.

The table lists this clone with a few counts. V and J are TRBV2 and TRBJ1-2; possible D gene TRBD1, 5 bases. Germline CDR1 and CDR2: SNHLY and FYNNEI. The CDR3 has 13 amino acids. Trimming removed 6 bases from V and 6 bases from J, with 14 bases in between. DNA for the CDR3: TGTGCCAGCAGCGGACACGCCTTAGATGGCTACACCTTC. Amino acids: CASSGHALDGYTF.

By sample fraction, this clone is medium-sized (0.01 to 0.1%). The chain is built from TRBV6-4 and TRBJ2-1, with D possibly TRBD2 on 5 matching bases. The CDR3 runs 15 residues. Germline V CDR1 and CDR2: MRHNA, SNTAGT. V lost 0 bases, J lost 0 bases, and 6 bases lay in between. For the CDR3, the DNA is TGTGCCAGCAGTGACTCGGCGGGCTCCTACAATGAGCAGTTCTTC. It translates to CASSDSAGSYNEQFF.

The CDR3 DNA is TGTGCCAGCACATTACAGGGTACCAATGAGCAGTTCTTC. Protein product: CASTLQGTNEQFF. The chain is built from TRBV25-1 and TRBJ2-1; tentative D call: TRBD1 (6 bases). The CDR3 is 13 residues long. CDR1 is MGHDK, CDR2 SYGVNS, per germline. Trimming cost V 7 bases and J 6 bases, with 13 bases left between them.

The V call is TRBV9, the J call TRBJ2-5; 7 bases are shared with TRBD2. J gave up 4 bases and V 0 bases, and 0 bases lay outside the gene matches. CDR1 and CDR2 (germline): SGDLS, YYNGEE. The CDR3 covers 13 residues. The CDR3, as DNA: TGTGCCAGCAGCGTAGCGGGGGGAGAGACCCAGTACTTC. This gives the protein CASSVAGGETQYF.

This chain connects TRBV9 to TRBJ2-1, with a tentative D call TRBD2 (7 bases). CDR1 and CDR2 (germline): SGDLS, YYNGEE. This CDR3 is 14 amino acids long. Trimming took 3 bases from V and 5 from J, leaving 12 bases between them. CDR3: CASSEGEGDNEQFF. CDR3 DNA: TGTGCCAGCAGCGAGGGGGAGGGGGACAATGAGCAGTTCTTC. The full variable domain, completed using reference TRBV9 and TRBJ2-1, is DSGVTQTPKHLITATGQRVTLRCSPRSGDLSVYWYQQSLDQGLQFLIQYYNGEERAKGNILERFSAQQFPDLHSELNLSSLELGDSALYFCASSEGEGDNEQFFGPGTRLTVL.

This clone was recorded a few times. This chain joins TRBV10-1 and TRBJ2-3, with 13 bases fitting TRBD2. CDR1 WNHNN and CDR2 SYGVQD come from the germline V gene (reference sequence). V lost 6 bases and J lost 4; bases outside the gene matches: 16. This CDR3 is built from 19 residues. CDR3 DNA sequence: TGCGCCAGCAGCGGACAAACCGGGACTAGCGGGGTACGGGCAGATACGCAGTATTTT. Protein sequence: CASSGQTGTSGVRADTQYF.

This clone was recorded once. The V gene is TRBV30, the J gene TRBJ1-2, with D perhaps matching TRBD1 (5 bases). Trimming stripped 2 bases from V and 0 bases from J, with 16 bases between. CDR1 and CDR2 (germline): GTSNPN, SVGIG (reference sequence). The CDR3 spans 16 residues. The CDR3 region has the DNA TGTGCCTGGAGTATAGGGGCAGGGTGGTCTAACTATGGCTACACCTTC. This sequence encodes CAWSIGAGWSNYGYTF.

J is TRBJ2-2 and V is TRBV19; D not resolved. Germline V gene sequence: CDR1 LNHDA, CDR2 SQIVND (reference sequence). This CDR3 spans 15 amino acids. V lost 3 bases to trimming and J lost 4 bases, with 12 bases between them. The CDR3, as DNA: TGTGCCAGTAGTATGAGACACACCGTCACCGGGGAGCTGTTTTTT. It specifies CASSMRHTVTGELFF.

This clone has only one observation. CDR3 in amino acids: CASAAQVFPSYEQYF. DNA for the CDR3: TGTGCCAGCGCCGCACAGGTTTTTCCCTCCTACGAGCAGTACTTC. V usage is TRBV6-1 and J usage is TRBJ2-7; D is perhaps TRBD1 (5 bases). V lost 8 bases and J lost 0, with 17 bases in between. There are 15 residues in the CDR3. CDR1 and CDR2 (germline): MNHNS, SASEGT.